A selection of T cell receptor beta chains follows, all from one sample in a study of T cells in Graves' hyperthyroidism and ophthalmopathy. TCRdb ran MiXCR on the multiplex PCR reads and lists one entry per CDR3 protein. The sample contains under 500,000 distinct CDR3 sequences, around 15% of which appear only once. Source material: blood. The receptors derive from a man aged 45-65 years with Graves' ophthalmopathy. Each CDR3 is given with its conserved first and last residue. D genes are given only for firm matches. Clone size is given for some rows only: seen once, a few or many times, or a class if the clone is expanded.

DNA: TGTGCCAGCAGTCAGGGAGCCGGAGGGCAGAATTACGAGCAGTACTTC
CDR3: CASSQGAGGQNYEQYF
V: TRBV6-1
D: .
J: TRBJ2-7
size: many

DNA: TGTGCCAGCAGCCTAAGGGTAGGGGGGTCCCACGAGCAGTACTTC
CDR3: CASSLRVGGSHEQYF
V: TRBV7-2
D: .
J: TRBJ2-7
size: .

DNA: TGTGCCAGCGAGTGGGCGGGACTAGCGGCCTACAATGAGCAGTTCTTC
CDR3: CASEWAGLAAYNEQFF
V: TRBV2
D: TRBD2
J: TRBJ2-1
size: many

DNA: TGTGCCAGCAGCTCAACTAGCGGGAGCAATGAGCAGTTCTTC
CDR3: CASSSTSGSNEQFF
V: TRBV11-2
D: TRBD2
J: TRBJ2-1
size: many

DNA: TGTGCCAGCGGCCGGGACTCCATCTACGAGCAGTACTTC
CDR3: CASGRDSIYEQYF
V: TRBV28
D: .
J: TRBJ2-7
size: many

DNA: TGTGCCACCAGTGAGGGACAGGGGGACGAGCAGTACTTC
CDR3: CATSEGQGDEQYF
V: TRBV24-1
D: TRBD1
J: TRBJ2-7
size: few

DNA: TGTGCCTGGAGTCGAGACAGATCGAATGAAAAACTGTTTTTT
CDR3: CAWSRDRSNEKLFF
V: TRBV30
D: .
J: TRBJ1-4
size: many

DNA: TGTGCCACCAGCAGAGACGCGCGCTCCGAGCAGTACTTC
CDR3: CATSRDARSEQYF
V: TRBV15
D: .
J: TRBJ2-7
size: .

DNA: TGCAGTGCTAGAAGAGCGGGAGTAACAGATACGCAGTATTTT
CDR3: CSARRAGVTDTQYF
V: TRBV20-1
D: TRBD2
J: TRBJ2-3
size: many

DNA: TGCAGTGCTAGGCGGGCAGGGGACAACACCGGGGAGCTGTTTTTT
CDR3: CSARRAGDNTGELFF
V: TRBV20-1
D: .
J: TRBJ2-2
size: many